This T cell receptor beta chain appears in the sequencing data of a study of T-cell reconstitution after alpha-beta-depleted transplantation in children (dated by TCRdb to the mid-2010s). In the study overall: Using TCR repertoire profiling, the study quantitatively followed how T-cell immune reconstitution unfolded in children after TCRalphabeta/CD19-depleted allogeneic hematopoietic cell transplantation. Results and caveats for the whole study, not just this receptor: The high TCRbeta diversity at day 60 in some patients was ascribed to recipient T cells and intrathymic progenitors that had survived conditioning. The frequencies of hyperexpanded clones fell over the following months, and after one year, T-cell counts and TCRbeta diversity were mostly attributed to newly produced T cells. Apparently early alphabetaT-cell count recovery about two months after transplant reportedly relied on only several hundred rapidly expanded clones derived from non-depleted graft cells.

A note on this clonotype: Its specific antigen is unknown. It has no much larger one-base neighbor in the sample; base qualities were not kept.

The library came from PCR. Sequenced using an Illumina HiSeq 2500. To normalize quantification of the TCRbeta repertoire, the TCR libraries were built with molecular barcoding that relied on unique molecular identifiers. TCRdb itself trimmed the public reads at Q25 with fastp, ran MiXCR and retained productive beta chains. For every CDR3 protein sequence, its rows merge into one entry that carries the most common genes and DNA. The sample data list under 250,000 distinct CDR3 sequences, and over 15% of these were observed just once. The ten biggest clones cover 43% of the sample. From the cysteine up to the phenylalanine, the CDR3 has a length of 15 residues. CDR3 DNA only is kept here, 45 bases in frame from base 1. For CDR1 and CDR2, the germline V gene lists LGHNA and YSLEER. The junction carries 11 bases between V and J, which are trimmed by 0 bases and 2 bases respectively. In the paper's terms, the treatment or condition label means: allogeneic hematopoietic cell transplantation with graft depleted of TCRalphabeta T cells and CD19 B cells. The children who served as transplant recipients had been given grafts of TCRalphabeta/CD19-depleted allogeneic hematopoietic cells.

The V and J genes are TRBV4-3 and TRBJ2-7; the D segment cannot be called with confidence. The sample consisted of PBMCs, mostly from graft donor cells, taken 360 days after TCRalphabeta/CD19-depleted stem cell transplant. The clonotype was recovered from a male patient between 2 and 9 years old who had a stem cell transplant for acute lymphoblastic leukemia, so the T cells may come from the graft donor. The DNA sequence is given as TGCGCCAGCAGCCAAGAGCGATCGATTGCCTACGAGCAGTACTTC. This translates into CASSQERSIAYEQYF.